This T cell receptor beta chain came from a study of blood T cell repertoires in COVID-19. For the study at large: Spain, Italy and the United States supplied samples that represented acute and convalescent COVID-19. PBMCs, B-cell-depleted T cells, or T cells provided the cDNA or gDNA that made up the material.

Methods used by the authors: Nucleated cell number was recorded as an estimate derived from reference gene primer amplification. Data came from immunoSEQ multiplex PCR; TCRdb stores just in-frame clones and leaves some out. That table is the source of V, J and clone size, and D and trimming were worked out from the DNA. The sample consists of around 80,000 clones, roughly 86% of them appearing once. The specimen sequenced was peripheral blood. The sequence came from a man of 80 years or more with active or convalescent COVID-19.

The CDR3: CASSDDKLSNQPQHF. CDR3 bases: TGTGCCAGCAGTGATGACAAACTTAGCAATCAGCCCCAGCATTTT. The chain is built from TRBV2 and TRBJ1-5; no clear D gene. Trimming left V 3 bases short and J 0 bases short, with 9 bases between. Germline V gene data show CDR1 as SNHLY and CDR2 as FYNNEI. The CDR3 contains 15 residues.